This T cell receptor (beta chain) was captured by sequencing in a study of beta chain features in type 1 diabetes. Study observations and caveats: Patients with Type 1 diabetes showed moderately but significantly shorter TCRB CDR3s in all four CD4+ subsets.

The table lists this clone with a few counts. No antigen is known for it. Germline lookup yields CDR1 LNHDA and CDR2 SQIVND (reference sequence). V was cut by 6 bases and J by 0 bases, with 9 bases left in between. This CDR3 contains 15 residues. Every isolated RNA sample was fully reverse transcribed, so sequencing captured expressed TCRB transcripts. The average read count of naive, central memory and regulatory T cell samples was some 3.9 million. The repertoire was sequenced with immunoSEQ multiplex PCR; TCRdb's copy has only in-frame clones and lacks some. The sample lists hundreds of thousands of clones; 11% to 15% were seen once.

The sequence was obtained from a man between 18 and 29 years old with type 1 diabetes. The sample comprised naive CD4+ T cells from blood. The chain couples TRBV19 to TRBJ2-6; D unclear. The CDR3 reads CASSSNLSGANVLTF. The DNA of the CDR3 is TGTGCCAGTAGCTCCAACCTCTCTGGGGCCAACGTCCTGACTTTC.